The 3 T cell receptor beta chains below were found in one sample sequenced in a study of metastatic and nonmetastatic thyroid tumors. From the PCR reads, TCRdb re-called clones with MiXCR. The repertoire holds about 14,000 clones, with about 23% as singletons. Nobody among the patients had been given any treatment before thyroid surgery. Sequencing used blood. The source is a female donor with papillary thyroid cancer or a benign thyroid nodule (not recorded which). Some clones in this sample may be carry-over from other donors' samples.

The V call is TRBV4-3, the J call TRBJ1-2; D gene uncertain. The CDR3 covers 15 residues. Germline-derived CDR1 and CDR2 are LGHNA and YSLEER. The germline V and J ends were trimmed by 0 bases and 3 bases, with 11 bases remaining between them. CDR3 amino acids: CASSQEAQDYYGYTF. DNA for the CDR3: TGCGCCAGCAGCCAAGAAGCGCAGGACTACTATGGCTACACCTTC.

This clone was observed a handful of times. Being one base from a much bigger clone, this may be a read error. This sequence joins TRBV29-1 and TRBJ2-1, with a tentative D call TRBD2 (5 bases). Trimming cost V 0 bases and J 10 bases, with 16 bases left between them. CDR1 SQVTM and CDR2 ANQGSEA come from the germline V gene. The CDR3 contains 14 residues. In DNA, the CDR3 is TGCAGCGTTGAAGAGGTGGAGGCTGTCATCGAGCAGTTCTTC. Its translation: CSVEEVEAVIEQFF.

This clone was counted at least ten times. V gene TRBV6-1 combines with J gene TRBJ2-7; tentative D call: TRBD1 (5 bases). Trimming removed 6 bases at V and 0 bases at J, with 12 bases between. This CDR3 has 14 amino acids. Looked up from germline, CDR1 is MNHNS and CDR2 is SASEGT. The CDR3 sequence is CASRIKDTSYEQYF. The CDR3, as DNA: TGTGCCAGCAGAATAAAGGACACCTCCTACGAGCAGTACTTC.